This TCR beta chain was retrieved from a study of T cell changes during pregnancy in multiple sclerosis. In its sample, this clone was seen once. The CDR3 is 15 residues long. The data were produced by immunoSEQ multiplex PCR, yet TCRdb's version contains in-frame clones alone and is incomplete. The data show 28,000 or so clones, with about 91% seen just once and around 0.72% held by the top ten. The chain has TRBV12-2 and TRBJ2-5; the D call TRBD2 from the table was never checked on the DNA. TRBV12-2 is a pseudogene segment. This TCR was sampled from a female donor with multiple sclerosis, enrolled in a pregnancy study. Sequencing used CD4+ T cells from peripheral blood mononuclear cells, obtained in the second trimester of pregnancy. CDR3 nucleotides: TGTGCAAGTCGCCGAGGACTGACCACGGCGGAGACCCAGTACTTC. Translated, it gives CASRRGLTTAETQYF.